This TCR beta chain was observed in a study of T cell responses to AZD1222 COVID-19 vaccine. The assay was immunoSEQ multiplex PCR, and TCRdb's table has in-frame clones only and misses some. The sample gives about 90,000 clones, about 90% of which show up once; 4% to 6% is in the top ten. Notes on this clone: Its antigen remains unidentified.

Findings of the study overall: With dominance at 160-218 and 743-854, vaccine-associated CD4 TCRs spanned spike.

Germline CDR1 MNHEY, CDR2 SMNVEV (reference sequence). The CDR3 consists of 15 residues. Trimming removed 4 bases at V and 8 bases at J, with 20 bases between. The chain couples TRBV27 to TRBJ1-1; D gene ambiguous. The starting material was peripheral blood, obtained on day 0 of MenACWY control vaccination. This receptor was taken from an adult in good health. The CDR3 protein is CASSSSPWDGLEAFF. CDR3 DNA sequence: TGTGCCAGCAGTTCCTCCCCTTGGGATGGGTTGGAAGCTTTCTTT.